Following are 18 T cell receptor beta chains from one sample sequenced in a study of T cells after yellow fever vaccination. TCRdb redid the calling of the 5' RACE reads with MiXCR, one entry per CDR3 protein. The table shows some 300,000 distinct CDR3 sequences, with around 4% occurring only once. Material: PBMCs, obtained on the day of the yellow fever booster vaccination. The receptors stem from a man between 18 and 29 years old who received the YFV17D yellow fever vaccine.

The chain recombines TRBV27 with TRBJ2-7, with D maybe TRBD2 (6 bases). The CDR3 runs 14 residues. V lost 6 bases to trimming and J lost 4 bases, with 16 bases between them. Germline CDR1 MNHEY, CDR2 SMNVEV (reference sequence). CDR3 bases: TGTGCCAGCAGGAGGGGACTCTTATCGTACGAGCAGTACTTC. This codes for CASRRGLLSYEQYF.

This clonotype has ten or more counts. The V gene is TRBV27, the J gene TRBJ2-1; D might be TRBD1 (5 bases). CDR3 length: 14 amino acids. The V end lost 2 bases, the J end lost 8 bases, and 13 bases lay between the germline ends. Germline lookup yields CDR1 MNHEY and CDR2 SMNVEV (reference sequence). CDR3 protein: CASSLTGVGDEQFF. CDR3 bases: TGTGCCAGCAGTTTAACAGGTGTGGGCGATGAGCAGTTCTTC.

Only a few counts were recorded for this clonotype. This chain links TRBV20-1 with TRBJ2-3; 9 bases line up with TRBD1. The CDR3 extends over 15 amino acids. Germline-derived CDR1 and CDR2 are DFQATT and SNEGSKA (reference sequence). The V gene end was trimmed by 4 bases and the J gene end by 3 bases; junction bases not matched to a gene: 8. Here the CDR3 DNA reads TGCAGTGCTATTGTCCCGGGACAGGGAACAGATACGCAGTATTTT. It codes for CSAIVPGQGTDTQYF.

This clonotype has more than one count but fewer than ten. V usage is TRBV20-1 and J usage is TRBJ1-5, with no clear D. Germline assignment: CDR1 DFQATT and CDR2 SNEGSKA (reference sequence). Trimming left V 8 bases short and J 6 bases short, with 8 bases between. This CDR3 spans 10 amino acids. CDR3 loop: CSSPSQPQHF. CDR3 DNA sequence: TGCAGTTCCCCCAGTCAGCCCCAGCATTTT.

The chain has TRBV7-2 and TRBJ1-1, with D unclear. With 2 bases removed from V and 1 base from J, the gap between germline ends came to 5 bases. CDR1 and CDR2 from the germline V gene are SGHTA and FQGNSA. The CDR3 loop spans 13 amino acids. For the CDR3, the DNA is TGTGCCAGCAGCTTATCGAAGAACACTGAAGCTTTCTTT. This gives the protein CASSLSKNTEAFF.

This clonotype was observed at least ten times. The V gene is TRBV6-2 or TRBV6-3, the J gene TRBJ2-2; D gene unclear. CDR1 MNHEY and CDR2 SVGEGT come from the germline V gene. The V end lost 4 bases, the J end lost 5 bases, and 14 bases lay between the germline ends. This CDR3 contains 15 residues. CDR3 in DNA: TGTGCCAGCAGTTTACTGGGCACACGTACCGGGGAGCTGTTTTTT. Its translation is CASSLLGTRTGELFF.

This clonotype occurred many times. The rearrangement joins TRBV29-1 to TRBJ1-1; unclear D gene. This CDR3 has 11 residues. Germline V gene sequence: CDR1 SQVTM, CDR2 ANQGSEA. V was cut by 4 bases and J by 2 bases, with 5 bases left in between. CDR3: CSVGVNTEAFF. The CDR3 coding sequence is TGCAGCGTTGGAGTAAACACTGAAGCTTTCTTT.

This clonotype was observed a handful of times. The CDR3 DNA sequence: TGTGCCAGCAGCTTAACCGGGACAATGGGGGAAGCTTTCTTT. Translation: CASSLTGTMGEAFF. V gene TRBV7-2 combines with J gene TRBJ1-1; a weak D match, TRBD1 (6 bases). V was trimmed by 2 bases and J by 8 bases, leaving 15 bases between them. Looked up from germline, CDR1 is SGHTA and CDR2 is FQGNSA. The length of the CDR3 is 14 residues.

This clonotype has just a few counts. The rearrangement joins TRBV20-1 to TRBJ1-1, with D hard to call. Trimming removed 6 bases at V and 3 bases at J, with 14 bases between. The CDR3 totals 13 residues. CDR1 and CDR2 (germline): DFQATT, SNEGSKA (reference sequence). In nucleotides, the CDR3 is TGCAGTGCAAAGTACCGGGCGGACACTGAAGCTTTCTTT. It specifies CSAKYRADTEAFF.

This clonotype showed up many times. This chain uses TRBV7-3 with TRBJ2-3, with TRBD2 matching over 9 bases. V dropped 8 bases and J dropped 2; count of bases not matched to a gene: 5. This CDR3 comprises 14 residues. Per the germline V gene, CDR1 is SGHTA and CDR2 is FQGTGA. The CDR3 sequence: CASSSGENTDTQYF. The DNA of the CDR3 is TGTGCCAGCTCTAGCGGGGAGAACACAGATACGCAGTATTTT.

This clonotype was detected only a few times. The CDR3 sequence is CASSSTGTYPLEQFF. In DNA, the CDR3 is TGTGCCAGCAGCTCAACCGGGACTTATCCCCTAGAGCAGTTCTTC. The chain is built from TRBV7-3 and TRBJ2-1; possibly TRBD2 for D (6 bases). Per the germline V gene, CDR1 is SGHTA and CDR2 is FQGTGA. The V end was cut by 4 bases, the J end by 10 bases, with 20 bases between. This CDR3 spans 15 amino acids.

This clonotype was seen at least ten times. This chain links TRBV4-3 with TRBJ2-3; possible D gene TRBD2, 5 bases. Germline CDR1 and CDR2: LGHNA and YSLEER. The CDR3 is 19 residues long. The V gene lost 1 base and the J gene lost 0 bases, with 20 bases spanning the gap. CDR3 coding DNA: TGCGCCAGCAGCCAAGTTGCAGCGGCACTTCCTACTAGCACAGATACGCAGTATTTT. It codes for CASSQVAAALPTSTDTQYF.

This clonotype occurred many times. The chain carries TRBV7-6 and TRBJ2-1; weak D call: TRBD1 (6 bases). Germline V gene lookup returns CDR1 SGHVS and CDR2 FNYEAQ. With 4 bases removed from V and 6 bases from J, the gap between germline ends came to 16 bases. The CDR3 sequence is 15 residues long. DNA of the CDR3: TGTGCCAGCAGCTCCCCGGGACACGACGTCAATGAGCAGTTCTTC. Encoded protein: CASSSPGHDVNEQFF.

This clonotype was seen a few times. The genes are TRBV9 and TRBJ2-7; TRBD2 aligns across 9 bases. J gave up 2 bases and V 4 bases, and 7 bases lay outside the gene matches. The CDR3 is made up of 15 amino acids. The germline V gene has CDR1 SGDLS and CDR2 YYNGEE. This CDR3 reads CASSLTAGGTYEQYF. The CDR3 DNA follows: TGTGCCAGCAGCCTTACAGCGGGGGGTACCTACGAGCAGTACTTC.

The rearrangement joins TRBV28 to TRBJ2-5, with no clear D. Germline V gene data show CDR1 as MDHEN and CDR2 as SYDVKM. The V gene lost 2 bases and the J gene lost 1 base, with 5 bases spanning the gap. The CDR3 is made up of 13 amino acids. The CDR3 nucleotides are TGTGCCAGCAGTTTAATTAGCCAAGAGACCCAGTACTTC. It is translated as CASSLISQETQYF.

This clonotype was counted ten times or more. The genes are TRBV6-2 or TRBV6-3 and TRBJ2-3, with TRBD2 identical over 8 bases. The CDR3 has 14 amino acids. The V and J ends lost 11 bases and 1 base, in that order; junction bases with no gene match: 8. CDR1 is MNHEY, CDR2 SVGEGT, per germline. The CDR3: CAGRRSGGTDTQYF. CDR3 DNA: TGTGCCGGTCGTCGTAGCGGGGGCACAGATACGCAGTATTTT.

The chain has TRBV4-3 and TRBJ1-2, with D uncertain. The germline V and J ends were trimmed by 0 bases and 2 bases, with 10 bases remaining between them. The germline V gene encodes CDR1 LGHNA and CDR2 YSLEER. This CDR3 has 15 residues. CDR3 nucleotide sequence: TGCGCCAGCAGCCAAGATGGCCGGCCAAACTATGGCTACACCTTC. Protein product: CASSQDGRPNYGYTF.

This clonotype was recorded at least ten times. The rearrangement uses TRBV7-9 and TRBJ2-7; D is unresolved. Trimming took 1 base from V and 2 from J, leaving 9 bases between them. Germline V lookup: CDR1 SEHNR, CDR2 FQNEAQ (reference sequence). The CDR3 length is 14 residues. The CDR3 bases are TGTGCCAGCAGCTTAGGGGTCAGTCCCTACGAGCAGTACTTC. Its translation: CASSLGVSPYEQYF.